This T cell receptor beta chain was identified during a study of CD8 T cells in Susac syndrome. Sequencing of TCR beta was undertaken in CD8+ and CD4+ T cells derived from blood. Both CD4+ and CD8+ T cells were negatively isolated, and TEMRA cells underwent FACS enrichment. The germline CDR1 and CDR2 sequences are SEHNR and FQNEAQ (reference sequence). Trimming stripped 3 bases from V and 7 bases from J, with 9 bases between. CDR3 length equals 13 residues. Random hexamers primed reverse transcription of 0.5 to 1 ug RNA. Amplification of the TCR beta CDR3 was carried out by immunoSEQ multiplex PCR, which spanned a total of 54 Vbeta and 13 Jbeta segments. TCRdb ran MiXCR on the immunoSEQ multiplex PCR reads and lists one entry per CDR3 protein. This sample has approximately 100,000 distinct CDR3 sequences, with roughly 92% found just once.

The sample consisted of CD8+ T cells from PBMCs. The receptor was isolated from a human donor in good health. The J gene is TRBJ2-2, the V gene TRBV7-9, with D perhaps given as TRBD1 or TRBD2 (5 bases each). The CDR3 nucleotides read TGTGCCAGCAGCTTCGGGGCAAGCGGGGAGCTGTTTTTT. Translation gives CASSFGASGELFF.